The 16 T cell receptor beta chains presented below share a single source sample, sequenced in a study of T cell repertoires in cytomegalovirus infection. TCRdb re-analysed the reads in MiXCR, keeping a single row per CDR3 protein. The sample consists of 200,000 to 250,000 distinct CDR3 sequences, 9% to 15% of them appearing once. Sequencing was performed on PBMCs. Source of these receptors: a human donor in good health (CMV status not recorded). Some clones in this sample may be carry-over from other donors' samples.

The rearrangement uses TRBV6-2 or TRBV6-3 and TRBJ1-1; a possible D gene is TRBD1 (5 bases). The CDR3 runs to 13 residues. Looked up from germline, CDR1 is MNHEY and CDR2 is SVGEGT. Between the trimmed V and J ends, which lost 2 bases and 1 base, there was a span of 5 bases. CDR3 sequence (DNA): TGTGCCAGCAGTTACGGGACGAACACTGAAGCTTTCTTT. This codes for CASSYGTNTEAFF.

There are a few counts of this clonotype. The chain recombines TRBV4-2 with TRBJ1-1; D unclear. Germline values: CDR1 LGHNA, CDR2 YNFKEQ. V was pared by 2 bases and J by 1 base, with 8 bases between. The CDR3 totals 14 residues. CDR3 loop: CASSQSTANTEAFF. The CDR3 bases are TGTGCCAGCAGCCAAAGTACAGCGAACACTGAAGCTTTCTTT.

This clonotype occurred many times. The V call is TRBV5-1, the J call TRBJ1-2, with 7 bases matching TRBD1. The germline CDR1 and CDR2 sequences are SGHRS and YFSETQ. With 0 bases clipped from V and 0 bases from J, the junction kept 5 bases outside the gene matches. The CDR3 loop spans 16 amino acids. The CDR3 loop is CASSLEGADSNYGYTF. The CDR3, as DNA: TGCGCCAGCAGCTTGGAGGGGGCAGATTCTAACTATGGCTACACCTTC.

Ten or more counts support this clonotype. The chain carries TRBV7-2 and TRBJ1-5; D is perhaps TRBD1 (5 bases). Trimming shortened V by 5 bases and J by 0 bases, and 11 bases separated the two germline ends. This CDR3 contains 15 residues. Germline assignment: CDR1 SGHTA and CDR2 FQGNSA. CDR3 region: CASSTDRNSNQPQHF. CDR3 coding DNA: TGTGCCAGCAGCACAGACAGAAATAGCAATCAGCCCCAGCATTTT.

V usage is TRBV4-3 and J usage is TRBJ2-3; 8 nucleotides line up with TRBD2. The CDR3 runs to 15 residues. The germline CDR1 and CDR2 sequences are LGHNA and YSLEER. Trimming at V came to 4 bases and at J to 0 bases, leaving 3 bases not matched to a gene. CDR3 nucleotides: TGCGCCAGCAGCCTACTAGCGGTTAGCACAGATACGCAGTATTTT. Amino acids: CASSLLAVSTDTQYF.

This clonotype has at least ten counts. The V call is TRBV11-2, the J call TRBJ2-1; no reliable D call. The CDR3 is made up of 14 amino acids. Germline V gives CDR1 SGHAT, CDR2 FQNNGV. Trimming left V 0 bases short and J 6 bases short, with 9 bases between. The CDR3 DNA reads as TGTGCCAGCAGCTTAGATCCCATCCCCAATGAGCAGTTCTTC. Protein product: CASSLDPIPNEQFF. The complete variable domain, with remaining parts taken from reference TRBV11-2 and TRBJ2-1, reads EAGVAQSPRYKIIEKRQSVAFWCNPISGHATLYWYQQILGQGPKLLIQFQNNGVVDDSQLPKDRFSAERLKGVDSTLKIQPAKLEDSAVYLCASSLDPIPNEQFFGPGTRLTVL.

This chain uses TRBV6-5 with TRBJ1-1; D ambiguous. Deletions cut 6 bases from V and 0 bases from J, with 11 bases between. There are 14 residues in the CDR3. The germline V gene has CDR1 MNHEY and CDR2 SVGAGI. DNA for the CDR3: TGTGCCAGCAGCCGAACGGGATTGAACACTGAAGCTTTCTTT. Amino acid sequence: CASSRTGLNTEAFF.

This clonotype was seen a handful of times. This chain links TRBV20-1 with TRBJ2-3, with 7 bases identical to TRBD2. The CDR3 sequence is 14 residues long. Germline trimming cut 1 base from V and 2 bases from J; bases unmatched to any gene: 3. Per germline, CDR1 DFQATT and CDR2 SNEGSKA (reference sequence). CDR3 residues: CSARGTRHTDTQYF. CDR3 bases: TGCAGTGCTAGAGGGACTAGACACACAGATACGCAGTATTTT.

At least ten counts were recorded for this clonotype. This rearrangement joins TRBV7-3 to TRBJ2-5; TRBD2 is a possible D gene (5 bases). V was shortened by 1 base and J by 2 bases, with 11 bases between the two germline ends. This CDR3 comprises 15 residues. CDR1 is SGHTA, CDR2 FQGTGA, per germline. The CDR3 DNA is TGTGCCAGCAGCTTAAGGCCAAGCGGACAAGAGACCCAGTACTTC. It codes for CASSLRPSGQETQYF. Looking up the rest from reference TRBV7-3 and TRBJ2-5 gives the full variable domain: GAGVSQTPSNKVTEKGKYVELRCDPISGHTALYWYRQSLGQGPEFLIYFQGTGAADDSGLPNDRFFAVRPEGSVSTLKIQRTERGDSAVYLCASSLRPSGQETQYFGPGTRLLVL.

There are many counts of this clonotype. The chain couples TRBV7-2 to TRBJ2-2; 10 bases agree with TRBD2. With V trimmed by 5 bases and J by 1 base, 7 bases remained unmatched. Germline lookup yields CDR1 SGHTA and CDR2 FQGNSA. This CDR3 has 17 residues. The CDR3 is CASSPSRLAGNTGELFF. In DNA form, the CDR3 reads TGTGCCAGCAGCCCTTCCAGACTAGCGGGGAACACCGGGGAGCTGTTTTTT.

This clonotype was observed many times. The chain has TRBV24-1 and TRBJ2-1, with D possibly matching TRBD1 (6 bases). The CDR3 spans 15 residues. Germline-derived CDR1 and CDR2 are KGHDR and SFDVKD. Trimming removed 6 bases at V and 6 bases at J, with 17 bases between. CDR3 sequence: CATSPTSTGSNEQFF. The CDR3 coding sequence is TGTGCCACCAGTCCAACCTCTACAGGGTCCAATGAGCAGTTCTTC.

CDR3 nucleotide sequence: TGTGCCAGCAGTTACTCTAGCGGGGGGGTCAATGAGCAGTTCTTC. Amino acid sequence: CASSYSSGGVNEQFF. The V call is TRBV6-5, the J call TRBJ2-1, with 11 bases lining up with TRBD2. Germline CDR1 and CDR2: MNHEY and SVGAGI. The CDR3 runs 15 residues. Germline trimming cut 0 bases from V and 6 bases from J; bases unmatched to any gene: 1.

This clonotype came up many times. This chain uses TRBV7-2 with TRBJ1-2; D ambiguous. Between the trimmed V and J ends, which lost 1 base and 3 bases, there was a span of 12 bases. The CDR3 extends over 15 amino acids. Per the germline V gene, CDR1 is SGHTA and CDR2 is FQGNSA. CDR3 protein: CASSLGAGRDYGYTF. CDR3 bases: TGTGCCAGCAGCTTAGGGGCCGGGCGTGACTATGGCTACACCTTC.

This clonotype occurred many times. This CDR3 reads CASTRARNTEAFF. In DNA, the CDR3 is TGTGCCAGCACCCGGGCCCGGAACACTGAAGCTTTCTTT. This chain uses TRBV7-9 with TRBJ1-1; D ambiguous. The germline V and J ends were trimmed by 7 bases and 1 base, with 10 bases remaining between them. Germline V gene data show CDR1 as SEHNR and CDR2 as FQNEAQ (reference sequence). This CDR3 has 13 residues.

This clonotype has a count of ten or more. This rearrangement joins TRBV6-2 or TRBV6-3 to TRBJ2-5; D might be TRBD1 or TRBD2, each matching 5 bases. From germline, CDR1 is MNHEY and CDR2 SVGEGT. The CDR3 has 14 amino acids. Trimming cost V 4 bases and J 0 bases, with 9 bases left between them. CDR3 bases: TGTGCCAGCAGTTCCGGGACCGACCAAGAGACCCAGTACTTC. Translation: CASSSGTDQETQYF.

This clonotype was found a few times. The chain combines TRBV6-6 with TRBJ1-1; the D is unclear. From germline, CDR1 is MNHNY and CDR2 SVGAGI (reference sequence). This CDR3 has 13 amino acids. The V and J ends lost 5 bases and 5 bases respectively, with 12 bases between them. The CDR3 loop is CASSDNSATEAFF. For the CDR3, the DNA is TGTGCCAGCAGTGACAACTCCGCGACTGAAGCTTTCTTT.